The 27 T cell receptor beta chains below all came from one sample that was sequenced in a study of blood T cells in healthy people across ages. Together with a sample-barcoded 5' primer, a J-beta primer mix was included in a second PCR lasting roughly 6 to 12 cycles. A single record per CDR3 protein comes from TCRdb applying MiXCR to the 5' RACE reads. Of almost 1 million distinct CDR3 sequences listed, 45% to 60% are singletons. Input material: blood. The receptors come from an older woman in good health.

The chain employs TRBV12-3 or TRBV12-4 and TRBJ2-4; D possibly corresponds to TRBD2 (5 bases). Trimming took 5 bases from V and 13 from J, leaving 24 bases between them. The CDR3 totals 15 residues. The CDR3 loop reads CASSPRGGQTYVQYF. The CDR3, as DNA: TGTGCCAGCAGTCCTCGTGGCGGGCAGACCTACGTGCAGTACTTC.

The sample holds one count of this clonotype. This chain joins TRBV12-3 or TRBV12-4 and TRBJ2-1, with D perhaps matching TRBD2 (6 bases). With the DNA end fitting TRBJ2-7 better, the J assignment may be wrong. This CDR3 is 15 amino acids long. CDR3 loop: CASSPSSGYYNEQYF. CDR3 DNA: TGTGCCAGCAGCCCCTCCAGCGGGTATTACAATGAGCAGTACTTC.

The rearrangement links TRBV5-1 to TRBJ2-1; D not certain. CDR3 length: 16 amino acids. CDR1 is SGHRS and CDR2 is YFSETQ in the germline V gene. The V end was cut by 0 bases, the J end by 0 bases, with 10 bases between. The CDR3 DNA sequence: TGCGCCAGCAGCTTGGGCGTCCGACCCTCCTACAATGAGCAGTTCTTC. It codes for CASSLGVRPSYNEQFF.

In this sample, this clonotype turned up a few times. As DNA, the CDR3 is TGCAGTGCCCCGACAGAGACCTACAATGAGCAGTTCTTC. Translation gives CSAPTETYNEQFF. V and J are TRBV20-1 and TRBJ2-1; the D gene is possibly TRBD1 (5 bases). This CDR3 has 13 residues. V shed 6 bases and J shed 2 bases, with 11 bases lying between them. Germline V gene lookup returns CDR1 DFQATT and CDR2 SNEGSKA (reference sequence).

The chain carries TRBV12-3 or TRBV12-4 and TRBJ2-3; 7 nucleotides align to TRBD2. The junction had 6 bases not matched to a gene; V was cut back by 3 bases and J by 0 bases. This CDR3 is built from 16 residues. In nucleotides, the CDR3 is TGTGCCAGCAGTTTGAGGCGGGGGAGTAGCACAGATACGCAGTATTTT. Protein product: CASSLRRGSSTDTQYF.

This clonotype was counted a few times. The chain uses TRBV28 and TRBJ2-7; 7 bases line up with TRBD2. V trimming: 5 bases; J trimming: 4 bases; junction bases outside the gene matches: 11. Germline values: CDR1 MDHEN, CDR2 SYDVKM. This CDR3 is built from 15 residues. The CDR3 DNA follows: TGTGCCAGCAGTGGGAGGCCGGGACTAAATTACGAGCAGTACTTC. This translates into CASSGRPGLNYEQYF.

This clonotype was detected ten times or more. The genes are TRBV27 and TRBJ2-5, with TRBD2 as a possible D gene (6 bases). Germline V gene lookup returns CDR1 MNHEY and CDR2 SMNVEV (reference sequence). The CDR3 has 15 residues. Trimming stripped 0 bases from V and 1 base from J, with 9 bases between. CDR3 region: CASSLSGTAQETQYF. The CDR3, as DNA: TGTGCCAGCAGTTTATCTGGGACTGCCCAAGAGACCCAGTACTTC.

Only a few counts were recorded for this clonotype. The CDR3 reads CATSRGPLREQYF. CDR3 nucleotide sequence: TGTGCCACCAGCAGAGGTCCCTTACGGGAGCAGTACTTC. V usage is TRBV15 and J usage is TRBJ2-7; D is undetermined. The CDR3 sequence is 13 residues long. Germline CDR1 is LNHNV and CDR2 is YYDKDF (reference sequence). The ends were cut back, 1 base at V and 7 bases at J, with 11 bases in the middle.

This chain links TRBV6-5 with TRBJ1-5; maybe TRBD1 (5 bases). The germline V gene has CDR1 MNHEY and CDR2 SVGAGI. This CDR3 is 13 amino acids long. Trimming cost V 0 bases and J 5 bases, with 5 bases left between them. CDR3 in DNA: TGTGCCAGCAGTTACTCCAGGGATCAGCCCCAGCATTTT. This encodes CASSYSRDQPQHF.

In this sample, this clonotype turned up a few times. The chain has TRBV12-3 or TRBV12-4 and TRBJ2-4; D is perhaps TRBD1 (6 bases). Trimming cost V 6 bases and J 3 bases, with 15 bases left between them. The CDR3 contains 15 residues. The CDR3 spells CASRTIRGGKNIQYF. CDR3 bases: TGTGCCAGCAGAACTATCAGGGGCGGCAAAAACATTCAGTACTTC.

The CDR3 DNA follows: TGCAGTGCTAGAGATGTCTCTCGCTCAGGCGGGACAGCTTCCTACGAGCAGTACTTC. Protein sequence: CSARDVSRSGGTASYEQYF. The rearrangement joins TRBV20-1 to TRBJ2-7; tentative D call: TRBD1 (7 bases). The germline V gene encodes CDR1 DFQATT and CDR2 SNEGSKA (reference sequence). Trimming took off 0 bases at V and 1 base at J, with 25 bases between the two ends. The CDR3 is 19 residues long.

CDR3 sequence (DNA): TGTGCCAGCACCCTAGGGGGGGCCCTCCCTGCGTACGAGCAGTACTTC. Amino acids: CASTLGGALPAYEQYF. V and J are TRBV12-3 or TRBV12-4 and TRBJ2-7; D is perhaps TRBD2 (7 bases). This CDR3 has 16 residues. The V and J ends lost 7 bases and 4 bases respectively, with 23 bases between them.

The V call is TRBV6-2 or TRBV6-3, the J call TRBJ2-5; possible D gene TRBD2, 6 bases. This CDR3 comprises 12 residues. Trimming removed 7 bases from V and 11 bases from J, with 17 bases in between. Germline V lookup: CDR1 MNHEY, CDR2 SVGEGT. The CDR3 protein is CASKWRTGEQYF. Here the CDR3 DNA reads TGTGCCAGCAAGTGGAGGACGGGGGAGCAGTACTTC.

Comment on this clonotype: A read error may be the cause here, since a much bigger clone is one base away. J is TRBJ2-1 and V is TRBV20-1; no reliable D call. The CDR3 is made up of 16 amino acids. Germline V lookup: CDR1 DFQATT, CDR2 SNEGSKA (reference sequence). The CDR3 nucleotides read TGCAGTGCTAGAGATCTTAACCCCGCCTCCTACAATGGGCAGTTCTTC. Protein product: CSARDLNPASYNGQFF.

The rearrangement joins TRBV15 to TRBJ2-3, with D possibly being TRBD2 (6 bases). The germline V gene has CDR1 LNHNV and CDR2 YYDKDF (reference sequence). The CDR3 covers 16 residues. V shed 3 bases and J shed 2 bases, with 15 bases lying between them. CDR3 DNA: TGTGCCACCAGCAGTGGGAAGAGGAGGGCCACAGATACGCAGTATTTT. This sequence encodes CATSSGKRRATDTQYF.

The gene calls are TRBV3-1 and TRBJ2-6; perhaps TRBD1 as D (6 bases). CDR1 is LGHDT, CDR2 YNNKEL, per germline (reference sequence). Deletions cut 3 bases from V and 4 bases from J, with 13 bases between. This CDR3 has 16 amino acids. This chain's CDR3 is CASSQGRGAGANVLTF. The CDR3, as DNA: TGTGCCAGCAGCCAGGGCAGGGGTGCCGGGGCCAACGTCCTGACTTTC.

This clonotype was seen once. The chain recombines TRBV24-1 with TRBJ1-2; D is unresolved. Trimming removed 4 bases from V and 1 base from J, with 9 bases in between. Germline values: CDR1 KGHDR, CDR2 SFDVKD. CDR3 length: 14 residues. The CDR3 region is CATSDGRFNYGYTF. CDR3 bases: TGTGCCACCAGTGACGGACGGTTTAACTATGGCTACACCTTC.

The V and J genes are TRBV11-2 and TRBJ2-5, with 8 bases aligning to TRBD1. Near its end, the DNA agrees better with TRBJ2-7, so the J call may be wrong. The length of the CDR3 is 16 residues. In germline, CDR1 is SGHAT, CDR2 FQNNGV. The CDR3 here is CASSLDTRQGRYEQYF. CDR3 DNA: TGTGCCAGCAGCTTAGATACCCGACAGGGGAGGTACGAGCAGTACTTC.

Here the CDR3 reads CSAIHSGGSETQYF. The DNA of the CDR3 is TGCAGTGCTATCCACTCGGGGGGATCGGAGACCCAGTACTTC. This rearrangement joins TRBV20-1 to TRBJ2-5; 7 bases line up with TRBD2. Germline trimming cut 4 bases from V and 5 bases from J; bases unmatched to any gene: 10. CDR1 is DFQATT and CDR2 is SNEGSKA in the germline V gene (reference sequence). This CDR3 comprises 14 residues.

The chain links TRBV20-1 to TRBJ2-7; 7 positions match TRBD1. Trimming cost V 2 bases and J 0 bases; bases outside gene matches: 10. Germline CDR1 DFQATT, CDR2 SNEGSKA (reference sequence). CDR3 size: 16 residues. This chain's CDR3 is CSARHTGVQASYEQYF. The CDR3 nucleotides read TGCAGTGCTAGACACACAGGGGTTCAGGCCTCCTACGAGCAGTACTTC.

This clonotype was seen a few times. This rearrangement joins TRBV21-1 to TRBJ1-2. TRBV21-1 is an annotated pseudogene. CDR3 length: 16 residues. CDR3 sequence reads: CASSRRAGPPGGGYTF. The CDR3 DNA is TGTGCCAGCAGCAGACGTGCAGGGCCACCTGGGGGTGGCTACACCTTC.

This clonotype came up a few times. The gene calls are TRBV20-1 and TRBJ1-1, with 10 positions matching TRBD1. Germline V lookup: CDR1 DFQATT, CDR2 SNEGSKA (reference sequence). Trimming took 3 bases from V and 0 from J; bases not matched to a gene: 4. This CDR3 contains 15 residues. CDR3 coding DNA: TGCAGTGCTAGTCGGACAGGGGGTTTGAACACTGAAGCTTTCTTT. Protein: CSASRTGGLNTEAFF.

CDR3 residues: CASSQEDSSNTQYF. The CDR3 DNA follows: TGCGCCAGCAGCCAAGAAGACTCCTCGAATACGCAGTATTTT. The gene calls are TRBV4-1 and TRBJ2-3; D ambiguous. The V gene lost 0 bases and the J gene lost 7 bases, with 11 bases spanning the gap. The germline CDR1 and CDR2 sequences are MGHRA and YSYEKL. This CDR3 has 14 residues.

The rearrangement uses TRBV2 and TRBJ2-4; 8 nucleotides line up with TRBD1. CDR3 size: 15 residues. The germline V gene encodes CDR1 SNHLY and CDR2 FYNNEI. Unmatched junction bases numbered 7, after V lost 7 bases and J lost 2 bases. The CDR3 nucleotides read TGTGCCAGCAAGGGACAGGATATAACCAAAAACATTCAGTACTTC. Protein sequence: CASKGQDITKNIQYF.

This clonotype has more than one count but fewer than ten. This CDR3 reads CASSQVGLSTYEQYF. The CDR3 DNA reads as TGCGCCAGCAGCCAAGTGGGACTTAGCACCTACGAGCAGTACTTC. V usage is TRBV4-1 and J usage is TRBJ2-7; the D gene is possibly TRBD2 (6 bases). The CDR3 spans 15 residues. CDR1 and CDR2 from the germline V gene are MGHRA and YSYEKL. The V gene lost 1 base and the J gene lost 2 bases, with 12 bases spanning the gap.

This clonotype was found a few times. This rearrangement joins TRBV7-6 to TRBJ2-7; D might be TRBD1 (6 bases). This CDR3 has 18 residues. Between the trimmed V and J ends, which lost 4 bases and 0 bases, there was a span of 22 bases. Germline V gene data show CDR1 as SGHVS and CDR2 as FNYEAQ. The CDR3 spells CASSSTRTGIGSSYEQYF. CDR3 sequence (DNA): TGTGCCAGCAGCTCAACCCGAACAGGGATAGGGAGCTCCTACGAGCAGTACTTC.

In its sample, this clonotype was seen a few times. The rearrangement links TRBV15 to TRBJ2-7; weak D call: TRBD2 (5 bases). V gave up 8 bases and J gave up 3 bases, with 17 bases separating them. The CDR3 sequence is 14 residues long. The germline gives CDR1 LNHNV, CDR2 YYDKDF (reference sequence). CDR3 nucleotide sequence: TGTGCCACCGCGTCTCGGAGGTCGATCTACGAGCAGTACTTC. As protein: CATASRRSIYEQYF.